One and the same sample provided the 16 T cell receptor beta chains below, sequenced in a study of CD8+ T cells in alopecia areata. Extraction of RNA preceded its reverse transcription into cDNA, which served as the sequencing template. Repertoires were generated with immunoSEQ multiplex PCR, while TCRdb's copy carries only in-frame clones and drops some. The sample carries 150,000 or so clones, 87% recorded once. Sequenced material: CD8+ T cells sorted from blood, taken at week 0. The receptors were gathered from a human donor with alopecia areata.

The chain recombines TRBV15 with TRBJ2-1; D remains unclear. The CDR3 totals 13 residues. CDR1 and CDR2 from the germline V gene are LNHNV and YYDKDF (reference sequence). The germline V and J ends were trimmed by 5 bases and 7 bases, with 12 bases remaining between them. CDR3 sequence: CATSPRMGNEQFF. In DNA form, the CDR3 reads TGTGCCACCAGCCCGAGGATGGGGAATGAGCAGTTCTTC.

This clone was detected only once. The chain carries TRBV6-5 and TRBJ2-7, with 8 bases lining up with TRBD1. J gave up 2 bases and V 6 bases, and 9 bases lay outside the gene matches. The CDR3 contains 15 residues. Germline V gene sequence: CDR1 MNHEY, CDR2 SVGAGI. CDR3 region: CASRGDRDRPYEQYF. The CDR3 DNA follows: TGTGCCAGCAGGGGAGACCGGGACAGGCCCTACGAGCAGTACTTC.

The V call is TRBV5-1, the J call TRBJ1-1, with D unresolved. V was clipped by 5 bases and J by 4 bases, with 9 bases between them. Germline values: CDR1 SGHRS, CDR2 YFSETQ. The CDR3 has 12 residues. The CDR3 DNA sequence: TGCGCCAGCAGTTCGGTTGGCACTGAAGCTTTCTTT. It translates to CASSSVGTEAFF.

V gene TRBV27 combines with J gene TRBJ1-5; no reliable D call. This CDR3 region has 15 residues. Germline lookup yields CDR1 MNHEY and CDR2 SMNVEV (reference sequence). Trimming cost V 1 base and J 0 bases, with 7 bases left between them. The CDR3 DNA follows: TGTGCCAGCAGTTTATATCTCGGTAGCAATCAGCCCCAGCATTTT. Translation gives CASSLYLGSNQPQHF.

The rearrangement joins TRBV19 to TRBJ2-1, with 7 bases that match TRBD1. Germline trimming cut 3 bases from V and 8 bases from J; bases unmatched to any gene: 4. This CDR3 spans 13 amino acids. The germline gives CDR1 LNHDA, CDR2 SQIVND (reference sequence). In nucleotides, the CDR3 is TGTGCCAGTAGTATGAGGGGGCTCGATGAGCAGTTCTTC. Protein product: CASSMRGLDEQFF.

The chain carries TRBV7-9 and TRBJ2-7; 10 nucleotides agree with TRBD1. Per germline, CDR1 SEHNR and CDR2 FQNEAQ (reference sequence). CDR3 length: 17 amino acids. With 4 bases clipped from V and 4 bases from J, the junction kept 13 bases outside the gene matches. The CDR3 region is CASSSPTGDRGLYEQYF. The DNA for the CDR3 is TGTGCCAGCAGCTCTCCAACTGGGGACAGGGGCCTTTACGAGCAGTACTTC.

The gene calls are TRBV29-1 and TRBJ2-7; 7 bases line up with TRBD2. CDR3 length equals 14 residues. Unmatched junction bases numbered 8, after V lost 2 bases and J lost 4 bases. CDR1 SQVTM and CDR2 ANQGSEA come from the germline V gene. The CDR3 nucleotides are TGCAGCGTTGAAATACCAGGGAGGGGATACGAGCAGTACTTC. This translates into CSVEIPGRGYEQYF.

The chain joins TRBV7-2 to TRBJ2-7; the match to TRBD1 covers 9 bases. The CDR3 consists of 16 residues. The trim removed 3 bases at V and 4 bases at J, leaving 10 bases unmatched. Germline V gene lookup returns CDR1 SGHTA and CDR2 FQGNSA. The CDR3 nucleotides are TGTGCCAGCAGCTTGGGACAGGGCCCCATACTTTACGAGCAGTACTTC. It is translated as CASSLGQGPILYEQYF.

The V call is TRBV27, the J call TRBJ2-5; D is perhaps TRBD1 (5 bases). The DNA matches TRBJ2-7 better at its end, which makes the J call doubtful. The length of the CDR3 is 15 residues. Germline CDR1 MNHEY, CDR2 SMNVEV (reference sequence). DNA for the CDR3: TGTGCCAGCAGTTTATCCAGCAGGGTCATCGGCGAGCAGTACTTC. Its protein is CASSLSSRVIGEQYF.

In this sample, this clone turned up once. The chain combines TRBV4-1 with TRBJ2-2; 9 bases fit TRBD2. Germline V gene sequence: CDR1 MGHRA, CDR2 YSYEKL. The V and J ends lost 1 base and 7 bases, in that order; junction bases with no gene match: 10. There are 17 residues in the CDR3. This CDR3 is CASSQVRNSGSHGELFF. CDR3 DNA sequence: TGCGCCAGCAGCCAAGTCCGGAATAGCGGGAGCCACGGGGAGCTGTTTTTT.

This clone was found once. In DNA, the CDR3 is TGTGCCAGCAGCCTGGACGCCACCTACGAGCAGTACTTC. As protein: CASSLDATYEQYF. The V gene is TRBV9, the J gene TRBJ2-7; D is ambiguous. The CDR3 is made up of 13 amino acids. CDR1 and CDR2 (germline): SGDLS, YYNGEE. The V gene lost 4 bases and the J gene lost 2 bases, with 10 bases spanning the gap.

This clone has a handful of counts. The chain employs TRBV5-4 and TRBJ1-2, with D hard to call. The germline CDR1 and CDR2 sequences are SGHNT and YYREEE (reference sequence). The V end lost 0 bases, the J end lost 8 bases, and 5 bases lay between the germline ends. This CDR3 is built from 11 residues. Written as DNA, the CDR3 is TGTGCCAGCAGCTTGGTGGGGGGCTACACCTTC. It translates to CASSLVGGYTF.

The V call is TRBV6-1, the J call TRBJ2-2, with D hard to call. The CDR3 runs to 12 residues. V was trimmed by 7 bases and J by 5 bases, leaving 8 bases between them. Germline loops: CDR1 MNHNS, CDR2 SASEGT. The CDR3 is CASTGATGELFF. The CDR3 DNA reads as TGTGCCAGCACCGGAGCAACCGGGGAGCTGTTTTTT.

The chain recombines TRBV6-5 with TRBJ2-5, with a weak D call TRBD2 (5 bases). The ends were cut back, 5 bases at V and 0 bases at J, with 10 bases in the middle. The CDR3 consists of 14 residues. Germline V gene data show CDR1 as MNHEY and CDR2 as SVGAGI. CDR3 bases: TGTGCCAGCAGTGAGCGGCCGTACCAAGAGACCCAGTACTTC. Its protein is CASSERPYQETQYF.

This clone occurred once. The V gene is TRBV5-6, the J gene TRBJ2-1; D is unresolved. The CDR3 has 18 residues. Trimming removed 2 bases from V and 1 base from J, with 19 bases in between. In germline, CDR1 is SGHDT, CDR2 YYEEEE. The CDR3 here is CASSFISAVGLSYNEQFF. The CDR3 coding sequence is TGTGCCAGCAGCTTTATCTCGGCGGTGGGGTTATCCTACAATGAGCAGTTCTTC.

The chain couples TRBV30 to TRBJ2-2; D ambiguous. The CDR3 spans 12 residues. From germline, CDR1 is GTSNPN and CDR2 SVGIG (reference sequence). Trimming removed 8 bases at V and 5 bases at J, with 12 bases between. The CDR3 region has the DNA TGTGCCAGCCAAAGGATAACCGGGGAGCTGTTTTTT. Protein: CASQRITGELFF.